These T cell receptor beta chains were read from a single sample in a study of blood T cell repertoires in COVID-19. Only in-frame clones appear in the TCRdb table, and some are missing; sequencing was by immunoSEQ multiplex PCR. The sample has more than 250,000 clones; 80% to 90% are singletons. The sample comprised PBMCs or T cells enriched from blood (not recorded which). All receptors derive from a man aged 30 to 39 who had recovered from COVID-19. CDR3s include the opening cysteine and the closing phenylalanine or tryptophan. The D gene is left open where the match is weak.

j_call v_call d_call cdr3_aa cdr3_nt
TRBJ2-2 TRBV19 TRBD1 CASSAGTGSTGELFF TGTGCCAGTAGCGCCGGGACAGGTTCAACCGGGGAGCTGTTTTTT
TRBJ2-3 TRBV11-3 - CASSLNFLQGKDTQYF TGTGCCAGCAGCCTTAACTTCTTACAGGGAAAAGATACGCAGTATTTT
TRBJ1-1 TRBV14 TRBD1 CASSQGYRGPLMNTEAFF TGTGCCAGCAGCCAAGGGTACAGGGGGCCCCTCATGAACACTGAAGCTTTCTTT
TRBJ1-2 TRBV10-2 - CASSELRRGGSYTF TGCGCCAGCAGTGAGTTAAGAAGGGGCGGGAGCTACACCTTC
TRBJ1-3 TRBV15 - CATSRGGEGNTIYF TGTGCCACCAGCCGTGGGGGGGAAGGAAACACCATATATTTT
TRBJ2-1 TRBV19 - CASKGGRGYNEQFF TGTGCCAGCAAAGGGGGTCGGGGCTACAATGAGCAGTTCTTC
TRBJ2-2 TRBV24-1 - CATSETRDTGELFF TGTGCCACCAGTGAAACCAGGGACACCGGGGAGCTGTTTTTT
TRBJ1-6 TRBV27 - CASTPGTLNNSPLHF TGTGCCAGCACTCCCGGGACACTGAATAATTCACCCCTCCACTTT
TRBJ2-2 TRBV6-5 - CASSQGREQELFF TGTGCCAGCAGCCAAGGTCGGGAACAGGAGCTGTTTTTT
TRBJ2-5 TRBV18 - CASSPGGETQYF TGTGCCAGCTCACCAGGGGGGGAGACCCAGTACTTC
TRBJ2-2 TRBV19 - CASSPDSANTGELFF TGTGCCAGTAGCCCTGACAGCGCGAACACCGGGGAGCTGTTTTTT
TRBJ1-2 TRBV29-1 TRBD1 CSVDRGAIRGYTF TGCAGCGTAGACAGGGGGGCCATACGTGGCTACACCTTC
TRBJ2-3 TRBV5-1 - CASSSKGTDTQYF TGCGCCAGCAGCTCCAAGGGGACAGATACGCAGTATTTT
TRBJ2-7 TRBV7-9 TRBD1 CASSFLGTGGYEQYF TGTGCCAGCAGCTTCTTAGGGACAGGGGGCTACGAGCAGTACTTC
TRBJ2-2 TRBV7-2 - CASRAGTSNTGELFF TGTGCCAGCAGGGCCGGGACATCGAACACCGGGGAGCTGTTTTTT
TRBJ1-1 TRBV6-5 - CASSVKNMNTEAFF TGTGCCAGCAGCGTGAAAAACATGAACACTGAAGCTTTCTTT
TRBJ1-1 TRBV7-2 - CASSPWSGGSTEAFF TGTGCCAGCAGCCCGTGGTCCGGGGGAAGCACTGAAGCTTTCTTT
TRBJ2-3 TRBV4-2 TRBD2 CASSPYEASGGGNTDTQYF TGTGCCAGCAGCCCTTATGAAGCTAGCGGGGGAGGGAACACAGATACGCAGTATTTT
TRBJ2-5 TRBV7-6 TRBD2 CASSLVPSGGASQETQYF TGTGCCAGCAGCTTAGTTCCTAGCGGGGGGGCAAGCCAAGAGACCCAGTACTTC
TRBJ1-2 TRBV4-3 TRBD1 CASSQAKSGTGGVGYTF TGCGCCAGCAGCCAAGCTAAGAGCGGGACAGGGGGCGTTGGCTACACCTTC
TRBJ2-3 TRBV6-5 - CASRAVDTQYF TGTGCCAGCAGGGCGGTAGATACGCAGTATTTT
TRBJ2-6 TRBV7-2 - CASSFSSGVGANVLTF TGTGCCAGCAGCTTCTCCTCAGGGGTCGGGGCCAACGTCCTGACTTTC
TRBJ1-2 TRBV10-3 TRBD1 CAIRPRGQGPRYGYTF TGTGCCATCAGACCCCGCGGACAGGGCCCTAGGTATGGCTACACCTTC
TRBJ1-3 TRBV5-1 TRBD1 CASSSQGAYGNTIYF TGCGCCAGCAGCTCACAGGGGGCGTATGGAAACACCATATATTTT
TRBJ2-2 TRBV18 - CASSPARQPNTGELFF TGTGCCAGCTCACCCGCTCGACAGCCAAACACCGGGGAGCTGTTTTTT
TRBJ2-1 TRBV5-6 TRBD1 CASALGTGGNEQFF TGTGCCAGCGCCTTAGGGACAGGGGGAAATGAGCAGTTCTTC
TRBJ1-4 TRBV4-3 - CASSPLAGINEKLFF TGCGCCAGCAGCCCCCTCGCGGGAATTAATGAAAAACTGTTTTTT
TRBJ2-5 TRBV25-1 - CASRGQLGQETQYF TGTGCCAGCAGAGGACAGCTTGGCCAAGAGACCCAGTACTTC